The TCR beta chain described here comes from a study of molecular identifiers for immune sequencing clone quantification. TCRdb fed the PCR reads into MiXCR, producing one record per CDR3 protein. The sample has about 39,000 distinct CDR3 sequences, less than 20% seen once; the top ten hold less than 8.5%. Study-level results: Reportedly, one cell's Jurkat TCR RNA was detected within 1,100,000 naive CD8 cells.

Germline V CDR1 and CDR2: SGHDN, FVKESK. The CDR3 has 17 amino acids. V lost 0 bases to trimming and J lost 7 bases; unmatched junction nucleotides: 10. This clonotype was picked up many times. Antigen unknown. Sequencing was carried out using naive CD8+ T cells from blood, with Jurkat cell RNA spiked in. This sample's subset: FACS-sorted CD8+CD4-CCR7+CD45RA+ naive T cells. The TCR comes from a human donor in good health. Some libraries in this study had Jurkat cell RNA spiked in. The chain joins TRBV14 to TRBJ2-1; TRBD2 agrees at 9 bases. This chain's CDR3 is CASSQEAGGRAVNEQFF. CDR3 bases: TGTGCCAGCAGCCAAGAGGCGGGCGGGAGGGCGGTGAATGAGCAGTTCTTC.